Described below is a single TCR beta chain sequence and its context. Antigen: not known. Clones were sequenced by immunoSEQ multiplex PCR, and TCRdb holds only the in-frame ones, with some missing. The sample yields tens of thousands of clones, over 80% seen once. Chemo-refractory metastatic non-small-cell lung cancer patients underwent focal radiation alongside CTLA-4 blockade with ipilimumab. The data derive from a study of radiotherapy plus CTLA-4 blockade in lung cancer. Findings of the study overall: Clones of tumor-derived TCRs expanded in blood after radiotherapy plus ipilimumab. Interferon-beta and early blood T cell clone dynamics reportedly predicted response best.

Sequences were derived from peripheral blood, sampled from a patient treated with radiotherapy plus ipilimumab. This receptor was identified in a human donor with non-small cell lung cancer who had stable disease on radiotherapy plus ipilimumab.

DNA of the CDR3: TGCAGCGTTGTCGGACTAGCGGGGGGGGATGATTACGAGCAGTACTTC. This translates into CSVVGLAGGDDYEQYF. The gene calls are TRBV29-1 and TRBJ2-7; 15 bases agree with TRBD2. Germline loops: CDR1 SQVTM, CDR2 ANQGSEA. Trimming at V came to 4 bases and at J to 4 bases, leaving 8 bases not matched to a gene. This CDR3 is built from 16 residues.